The 25 T cell receptor beta chains reported below all come from one sample, sequenced in a study of shared clonotypes between healthy human individuals. Sequencing was performed with immunoSEQ multiplex PCR; in TCRdb, only in-frame clones are kept and a portion is missing. The sample lists over a million clones, 78% occurring once. Sequencing was done on a sample of memory CD4+ T cells from PBMCs. As to subset: CD45RA-negative fraction. These receptors originate from a man between 18 and 29 years old in good health. Some clones in this sample may be carry-over from other donors' samples.

The CDR3 DNA reads as TGTGCCAGCAGCGCGTTGCCGCCCAGCGGGAGCCGCCACGAGCAGTACTTC. It codes for CASSALPPSGSRHEQYF. This rearrangement joins TRBV7-6 to TRBJ2-7; 8 bases align to TRBD2. This CDR3 has 17 residues. Germline CDR1 SGHVS, CDR2 FNYEAQ. J was trimmed by 5 bases and V by 5 bases; bases with no gene match: 17.

This clone appeared a single time. The chain is built from TRBV7-2 and TRBJ2-3, with D unclear. The CDR3 is 14 amino acids. Trimming shortened V by 2 bases and J by 6 bases, and 12 bases separated the two germline ends. Germline-derived CDR1 and CDR2 are SGHTA and FQGNSA. The CDR3 loop reads CASSLTRASDTQYF. The CDR3 coding sequence is TGTGCCAGCAGCTTAACCCGGGCCTCCGATACGCAGTATTTT.

The rearrangement links TRBV15 to TRBJ2-3; D is unresolved. With 1 base removed from V and 2 bases from J, the gap between germline ends came to 16 bases. Germline CDR1 and CDR2: LNHNV and YYDKDF (reference sequence). The length of the CDR3 is 17 residues. The CDR3 region has the DNA TGTGCCACCAGCAGAGGGGAAAGGCTTTCAAACACAGATACGCAGTATTTT. Translation gives CATSRGERLSNTDTQYF.

The chain links TRBV5-8 to TRBJ2-7; 8 bases line up with TRBD1. This CDR3 has 15 amino acids. Germline CDR1 is SGHTS and CDR2 is YDEGEE. V lost 4 bases to trimming and J lost 4 bases; unmatched junction nucleotides: 10. This chain's CDR3 is CASSPRTGQGYEQYF. The DNA of the CDR3 is TGTGCCAGCAGCCCGAGGACAGGGCAGGGGTACGAGCAGTACTTC.

V usage is TRBV5-1 and J usage is TRBJ2-2; tentatively, D is TRBD2 (6 bases). This CDR3 region has 16 residues. Trimming cost V 0 bases and J 4 bases, with 13 bases left between them. Per germline, CDR1 SGHRS and CDR2 YFSETQ. In DNA form, the CDR3 reads TGCGCCAGCAGCTTGGTTAGCGGCCTGAGCACCGGGGAGCTGTTTTTT. Its translation is CASSLVSGLSTGELFF.

Concerning this clone itself: Additional DNA sequences in this sample encode the identical CDR3. V gene TRBV19 combines with J gene TRBJ1-3; possible D gene TRBD1, 6 bases. Trimming left V 5 bases short and J 1 base short, with 9 bases between. Germline loops: CDR1 LNHDA, CDR2 SQIVND (reference sequence). This CDR3 comprises 14 residues. CDR3 protein: CASSGRGSGNTIYF. The CDR3, as DNA: TGTGCCAGTAGTGGCAGGGGATCTGGAAACACCATATATTTT.

This chain connects TRBV9 to TRBJ2-7, with 11 positions matching TRBD1. Germline values: CDR1 SGDLS, CDR2 YYNGEE. J gave up 4 bases and V 3 bases, and 3 bases lay outside the gene matches. The CDR3 totals 14 residues. CDR3 protein: CASSDGQGAYEQYF. The DNA of the CDR3 is TGTGCCAGCAGCGATGGACAGGGGGCGTACGAGCAGTACTTC.

This clone was found many times. This CDR3 is also generated by other DNA sequences in the sample. V and J are TRBV29-1 and TRBJ2-3, with TRBD2 identical over 7 bases. This CDR3 spans 14 amino acids. Germline loops: CDR1 SQVTM, CDR2 ANQGSEA. Unmatched junction bases numbered 5, after V lost 1 base and J lost 4 bases. The CDR3 nucleotides are TGCAGCGTTGAAGGTGGTCGGGAGGCAGATACGCAGTATTTT. Its translation: CSVEGGREADTQYF.

This clone was seen a few times. This chain links TRBV9 with TRBJ1-5; TRBD1 might be the D (5 bases). Germline V gene lookup returns CDR1 SGDLS and CDR2 YYNGEE. Trimming stripped 3 bases from V and 5 bases from J, with 15 bases between. CDR3 length: 15 residues. The DNA of the CDR3 is TGTGCCAGCAGCGCCGGAGGGGACGGAGATCAGCCCCAGCATTTT. It specifies CASSAGGDGDQPQHF.

The V gene is TRBV7-3, the J gene TRBJ1-3; a weak D match, TRBD1 (6 bases). Trimming pared 3 bases from V and 0 bases from J, leaving 12 bases between. The germline CDR1 and CDR2 sequences are SGHTA and FQGTGA. This CDR3 is built from 16 residues. This CDR3 is CASSFGGQDSGNTIYF. CDR3 sequence (DNA): TGTGCCAGCAGCTTTGGGGGGCAGGACTCTGGAAACACCATATATTTT.

CDR3 nucleotide sequence: TGTGCCAGCAGTCACCGGGACGCGGATCCCTACGAGCAGTACTTC. The encoded protein is CASSHRDADPYEQYF. The chain carries TRBV6-5 and TRBJ2-7; D is perhaps TRBD1 or TRBD2 (5 bases each). The CDR3 has 15 residues. Per the germline V gene, CDR1 is MNHEY and CDR2 is SVGAGI. The V and J ends lost 5 bases and 2 bases respectively, with 16 bases between them.

This clone was detected once. This rearrangement joins TRBV27 to TRBJ2-1; D remains ambiguous. Germline V CDR1 and CDR2: MNHEY, SMNVEV (reference sequence). The CDR3 contains 15 residues. The V end lost 7 bases, the J end lost 2 bases, and 15 bases lay between the germline ends. The CDR3 bases are TGTGCCAGCATTGGCGGCCTCAGAACCTACAATGAGCAGTTCTTC. Its protein is CASIGGLRTYNEQFF.

This clone has only a few counts. The gene calls are TRBV30 and TRBJ2-2, with 9 bases aligning to TRBD1. CDR1 is GTSNPN, CDR2 SVGIG, per germline (reference sequence). Germline trimming cut 5 bases from V and 1 base from J; bases unmatched to any gene: 2. There are 14 residues in the CDR3. The CDR3 coding sequence is TGTGCCTGGGGACAGGGGCTGAACACCGGGGAGCTGTTTTTT. Translating it yields CAWGQGLNTGELFF.

The rearrangement links TRBV29-1 to TRBJ1-1; 8 nucleotides align to TRBD1. The CDR3 is made up of 15 amino acids. The ends lost 7 bases at V and 3 bases at J; junction bases unmatched: 13. Germline V gene data show CDR1 as SQVTM and CDR2 as ANQGSEA. As DNA, the CDR3 is TGCAGCGCCCGCCCTTCAGACAGGGGAGACACTGAAGCTTTCTTT. As protein: CSARPSDRGDTEAFF. Combining the CDR3 with reference TRBV29-1 and TRBJ1-1 gives the whole variable domain SAVISQKPSRDICQRGTSLTIQCQVDSQVTMMFWYRQQPGQSLTLIATANQGSEATYESGFVIDKFPISRPNLTFSTLTVSNMSPEDSSIYLCSARPSDRGDTEAFFGQGTRLTVV.

The chain uses TRBV5-8 and TRBJ2-2; D ambiguous. CDR1 SGHTS and CDR2 YDEGEE come from the germline V gene. V dropped 0 bases and J dropped 5 bases, with 11 bases sitting between them. The CDR3 is made up of 15 amino acids. Here the CDR3 reads CASSLVYFETGELFF. DNA for the CDR3: TGTGCCAGCAGCTTGGTTTATTTTGAGACCGGGGAGCTGTTTTTT.

V is TRBV2 and J is TRBJ1-1; D gene unclear. Per germline, CDR1 SNHLY and CDR2 FYNNEI. The length of the CDR3 is 13 residues. The ends were cut back, 4 bases at V and 11 bases at J, with 17 bases in the middle. The DNA of the CDR3 is TGTGCCAGCAGTGGGGCGGAAGCCCGTGGGGCTTTCTTT. Protein sequence: CASSGAEARGAFF.

This clone has ten or more counts. This chain joins TRBV28 and TRBJ1-2, with D maybe TRBD1 (6 bases). This CDR3 has 14 residues. From germline, CDR1 is MDHEN and CDR2 SYDVKM. Deletions cut 2 bases from V and 2 bases from J, with 9 bases between. The CDR3, as DNA: TGTGCCAGCAGTTTAGTTGACAGGAACTATGGCTACACCTTC. It encodes CASSLVDRNYGYTF.

The chain joins TRBV15 to TRBJ2-7; D might be TRBD2 (6 bases). The germline V and J ends were trimmed by 1 base and 2 bases, with 9 bases remaining between them. Germline V gives CDR1 LNHNV, CDR2 YYDKDF (reference sequence). The CDR3 totals 14 residues. In nucleotides, the CDR3 is TGTGCCACCAGCAGAGGAGGAGGGCCCTACGAGCAGTACTTC. Its translation: CATSRGGGPYEQYF.

The chain couples TRBV9 to TRBJ1-1; D unclear. Germline V gene sequence: CDR1 SGDLS, CDR2 YYNGEE. This CDR3 has 14 residues. V was shortened by 0 bases and J by 1 base, with 7 bases between the two germline ends. The CDR3 DNA is TGTGCCAGCAGCGTAGCGGTAGCGAACACTGAAGCTTTCTTT. Residues: CASSVAVANTEAFF. The entire variable domain, with the rest obtained from reference TRBV9 and TRBJ1-1, is as follows: DSGVTQTPKHLITATGQRVTLRCSPRSGDLSVYWYQQSLDQGLQFLIQYYNGEERAKGNILERFSAQQFPDLHSELNLSSLELGDSALYFCASSVAVANTEAFFGQGTRLTVV.

V gene TRBV30 combines with J gene TRBJ1-1; a weak D match, TRBD1 (6 bases). V lost 0 bases and J lost 8, with 16 bases in between. Germline CDR1 GTSNPN, CDR2 SVGIG (reference sequence). This CDR3 is built from 14 residues. The CDR3 DNA sequence: TGTGCCTGGAGTGTTCCTGGGGGAACAGGGGAAGCTTTCTTT. Amino acid sequence: CAWSVPGGTGEAFF.

This chain links TRBV5-6 with TRBJ2-7; maybe TRBD2 (7 bases). The length of the CDR3 is 16 residues. Trimming stripped 1 base from V and 3 bases from J, with 17 bases between. Germline V gene data show CDR1 as SGHDT and CDR2 as YYEEEE. CDR3 loop: CASSLMVRGGFYEQYF. The CDR3 DNA follows: TGTGCCAGCAGCTTGATGGTTAGGGGGGGTTTCTACGAGCAGTACTTC.

Remarks on this clone: This sample includes further DNA sequences coding for the same CDR3. The V gene is TRBV5-1, the J gene TRBJ2-3; D is unclear. The V gene's germline CDR1 is SGHRS and CDR2 YFSETQ. V dropped 0 bases and J dropped 3 bases, with 8 bases sitting between them. The CDR3 consists of 14 residues. The chain's CDR3 is CASSLAAGTDTQYF. The CDR3 bases are TGCGCCAGCAGCTTGGCCGCCGGAACAGATACGCAGTATTTT.

The count of this clone is one. This sequence joins TRBV28 and TRBJ1-1; 9 bases agree with TRBD1. The CDR3 totals 15 residues. V lost 3 bases, J lost 5 bases, and 7 bases stayed unmatched. The germline V gene encodes CDR1 MDHEN and CDR2 SYDVKM. In DNA, the CDR3 is TGTGCCAGCAGTTTCGGAGGGACAGGGAGTACTGAAGCTTTCTTT. Amino acid sequence: CASSFGGTGSTEAFF.

This clone occurred a few times. The V gene is TRBV28, the J gene TRBJ2-1; D gene unclear. Between the trimmed V and J ends, which lost 3 bases and 1 base, there was a span of 7 bases. The CDR3 has 14 amino acids. Per germline, CDR1 MDHEN and CDR2 SYDVKM. Written as DNA, the CDR3 is TGTGCCAGCAGTTTCGCCAATTCCTACAATGAGCAGTTCTTC. Amino acid sequence: CASSFANSYNEQFF.

This clone was observed once. This rearrangement joins TRBV6-1 to TRBJ2-5; D ambiguous. Germline V lookup: CDR1 MNHNS, CDR2 SASEGT. The CDR3 is made up of 14 amino acids. V lost 2 bases and J lost 2, with 9 bases in between. The CDR3 nucleotides read TGTGCCAGCAGTGAACGTGGACCTCAAGAGACCCAGTACTTC. Its protein product is CASSERGPQETQYF.